What follows is one T cell receptor (beta chain) and its context. Its cognate antigen is unknown. V lost 1 base and J 9 bases, leaving 26 bases between the germline ends. In germline, CDR1 is SGDLS, CDR2 YYNGEE. CDR3 size: 18 residues. The data belong to a study of graft-versus-host responses after intestinal transplantation. Whole-study context: Recipients uniformly received anti-thymocyte globulin induction, followed by tacrolimus and steroids for roughly three years. Findings of the study overall: Peak levels of circulating GvH clones tracked with early post-transplant HvG declines. Some GvH clones were seen earlier in gut or blood, suggesting intestinal origin. When patients had graft-donor T cell macrochimerism, their allografts held high graft-versus-host to host-versus-graft clonal ratios.

Method: immunoSEQ multiplex PCR; TCRdb's copy keeps in-frame clones and lacks some. The sample lists about 93,000 clones; roughly 93% were seen once. This chain links TRBV9 with TRBJ2-1, with D possibly being TRBD2 (7 bases). The sequences come from unstimulated CD8+ T cells sorted from spleen or lymph node cells, collected before intestinal transplant. This clonotype originated in a human donor who received an intestinal transplant. The CDR3 is CASSVLSQAGVGGGEQFF. Here the CDR3 DNA reads TGTGCCAGCAGCGTACTTTCCCAGGCGGGAGTAGGGGGGGGTGAGCAGTTCTTC.